Listed below are T cell receptor beta chains from one sample, sequenced in a study of neoadjuvant anti-PD-1 for oral cavity cancer. The assay was immunoSEQ multiplex PCR, and TCRdb's table has in-frame clones only and misses some. The table shows 10,000 or so clones, with about 73% occurring only once. The source was PBMCs, collected after nivolumab (anti-PD-1) treatment. The source of these receptors is a person aged 40 to 85 with oral cavity squamous cell carcinoma. Each CDR3 is given with its conserved first and last residue. The D gene is left open where the match is weak. Clone size is given for some rows only: seen once, a few or many times, or a class if the clone is expanded.

TRBJ1-4 | TRBV6-1 | NA | few | CASSEVQPEKLFF | TGTGCCAGCAGTGAAGTACAGCCTGAAAAACTGTTTTTT
TRBJ1-1 | TRBV2 | NA | once | CASRTGLNTEAFF | TGTGCCAGCAGGACGGGGCTGAACACTGAAGCTTTCTTT
TRBJ1-4 | TRBV28 | NA | NA | CASSILTNEKLFF | TGTGCCAGCAGTATCCTTACCAATGAAAAACTGTTTTTT
TRBJ2-7 | TRBV5-1 | TRBD1 | NA | CASSQGQAGEQYF | TGCGCCAGCAGTCAGGGACAGGCTGGCGAGCAGTACTTC
TRBJ1-2 | TRBV5-6 | TRBD1 | once | CASSPSQGRGYTF | TGTGCCAGCAGCCCGTCACAGGGGCGGGGCTACACCTTC
TRBJ2-1 | TRBV2 | TRBD2 | NA | CASSEAIPGGEQFF | TGTGCCAGCAGTGAAGCAATCCCGGGAGGCGAGCAGTTCTTC
TRBJ2-1 | TRBV13 | NA | few | CASTFVRNNEQFF | TGTGCCAGCACCTTCGTTCGAAACAATGAGCAGTTCTTC
TRBJ1-6 | TRBV7-9 | NA | NA | CASSLALAGEGIPLHF | TGTGCCAGCAGCTTAGCGCTCGCAGGGGAAGGGATCCCCCTCCACTTT
TRBJ1-1 | TRBV27 | NA | few | CASSPGQNTEAFF | TGTGCCAGCAGCCCGGGACAGAACACTGAAGCTTTCTTT
TRBJ2-1 | TRBV10-1 | TRBD2 | few | CASSGSGSSYNEQFF | TGCGCCAGCAGCGGTAGCGGGAGCTCCTACAATGAGCAGTTCTTC
TRBJ1-6 | TRBV15 | TRBD1 | NA | CATSSSSGGPLHF | TGTGCCACCAGCAGCTCCTCAGGGGGCCCCCTCCACTTT
TRBJ2-1 | TRBV27 | NA | NA | CASSLARYNEQFF | TGTGCCAGCAGTTTAGCCAGATACAATGAGCAGTTCTTC
TRBJ2-7 | TRBV9 | NA | NA | CASSPRDTLTYEQYF | TGTGCCAGCAGCCCCCGGGACACCCTAACCTACGAGCAGTACTTC
TRBJ2-4 | TRBV29-1 | NA | NA | CSVARGNKNIQYF | TGCAGCGTTGCCAGGGGAAATAAAAACATTCAGTACTTC
TRBJ2-3 | TRBV19 | TRBD2 | NA | CASSIDLGRTGGTDTQYF | TGTGCCAGTAGTATAGATCTAGGTAGAACGGGGGGGACAGATACGCAGTATTTT
TRBJ1-5 | TRBV2 | TRBD1 | few | CASRPQGAGNQPQHF | TGTGCCAGCAGGCCACAGGGGGCAGGCAATCAGCCCCAGCATTTT
TRBJ2-5 | TRBV29-1 | NA | NA | CSVGDRQETQYF | TGCAGCGTTGGCGACAGACAAGAGACCCAGTACTTC
TRBJ1-2 | TRBV25-1 | NA | NA | CASSEPRAAKANYGYTF | TGTGCCAGCAGTGAACCCCGGGCTGCGAAAGCAAACTATGGCTACACCTTC
TRBJ1-6 | TRBV9 | NA | NA | CASSVGSNSPLHF | TGTGCCAGCAGCGTAGGCAGTAATTCACCCCTCCACTTT
TRBJ1-2 | TRBV28 | NA | NA | CASSWIQGGYGYTF | TGTGCCAGCAGTTGGATTCAGGGAGGCTATGGCTACACCTTC
TRBJ1-2 | TRBV6-1 | NA | few | CASSRSDYGYTF | TGTGCCAGCAGTCGATCAGACTATGGCTACACCTTC
TRBJ2-7 | TRBV25-1 | TRBD1 | NA | CASSALTGQGVQEQYF | TGTGCCAGCAGTGCCCTTACGGGACAGGGGGTCCAGGAGCAGTACTTC
TRBJ1-5 | TRBV2 | NA | NA | CASNRDYSNQPQHF | TGTGCCAGCAATAGGGATTACAGCAATCAGCCCCAGCATTTT
TRBJ2-1 | TRBV7-8 | NA | NA | CASSLELAGEQFF | TGTGCCAGCAGCTTAGAGTTAGCTGGTGAGCAGTTCTTC
TRBJ1-6 | TRBV6-5 | TRBD1 | once | CASSIRQGANSPLHF | TGTGCCAGCAGCATCCGACAGGGGGCAAATTCACCCCTCCACTTT
TRBJ1-1 | TRBV7-2 | NA | few | CASSHTGFNTEAFF | TGTGCCAGCAGCCATACAGGGTTTAACACTGAAGCTTTCTTT
TRBJ1-1 | TRBV27 | TRBD1 | NA | CASSLGWGQGNTEAFF | TGTGCCAGCAGTTTAGGTTGGGGACAGGGGAACACTGAAGCTTTCTTT
TRBJ2-3 | TRBV25-1 | TRBD2 | NA | CASSGGGATDTQYF | TGTGCCAGCAGTGGGGGAGGGGCCACAGATACGCAGTATTTT
TRBJ1-1 | TRBV11-2 | NA | few | CASSLDPGRDPEAFF | TGTGCCAGCAGCTTAGACCCGGGTAGGGACCCTGAAGCTTTCTTT